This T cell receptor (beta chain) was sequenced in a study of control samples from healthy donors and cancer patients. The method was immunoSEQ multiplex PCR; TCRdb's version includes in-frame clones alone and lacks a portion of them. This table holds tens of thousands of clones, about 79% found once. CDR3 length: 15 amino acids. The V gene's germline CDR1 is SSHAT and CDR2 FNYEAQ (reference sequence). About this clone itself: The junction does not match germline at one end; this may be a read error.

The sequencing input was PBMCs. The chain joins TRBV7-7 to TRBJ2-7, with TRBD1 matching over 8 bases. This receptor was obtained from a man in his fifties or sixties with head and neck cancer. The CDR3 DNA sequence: TGTGCTAGCAGCCCCCTAGGGACAGGTACCTACGAGCAGTACTTC. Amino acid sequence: CASSPLGTGTYEQYF.